The clone carrying this T cell receptor (beta chain) has more than one count but fewer than ten. The record originates from a study of blood T cell repertoires in COVID-19. For the study at large: COVID-19 samples from acute and convalescent phases originated in the United States, Italy and Spain. T cells, B-cell-depleted T cells, or PBMCs provided the cDNA or gDNA that served as material.

Per the original data handling: Reference gene primer amplification yielded estimated nucleated cell counts. Sequencing was performed with immunoSEQ multiplex PCR; in TCRdb, only in-frame clones are kept and a portion is missing. That table furnishes V, J and clone size, whereas the DNA furnished D and trimming. The sample shows some 140,000 clones, over 60% of them seen only once. The receptor comes from a man older than 75 with acute or convalescent COVID-19. The sequencing sample was made of peripheral blood.

The CDR3 protein is CASSADRESSYEQYF. The CDR3 DNA follows: TGTGCCAGCAGCGCGGACAGGGAGAGCTCCTACGAGCAGTACTTC. The V and J genes are TRBV5-8 and TRBJ2-7; 8 bases are a match to TRBD1. CDR3 length: 15 residues. In germline, CDR1 is SGHTS, CDR2 YDEGEE. J was trimmed by 0 bases and V by 4 bases; bases with no gene match: 6.